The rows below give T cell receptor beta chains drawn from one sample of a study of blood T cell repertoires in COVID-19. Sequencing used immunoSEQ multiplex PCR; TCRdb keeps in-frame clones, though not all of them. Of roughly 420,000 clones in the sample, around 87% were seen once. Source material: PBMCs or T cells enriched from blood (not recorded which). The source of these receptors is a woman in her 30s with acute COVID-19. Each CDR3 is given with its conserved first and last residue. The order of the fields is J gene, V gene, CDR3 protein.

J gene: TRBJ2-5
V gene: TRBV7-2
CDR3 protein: CASSLTGTEETQYF

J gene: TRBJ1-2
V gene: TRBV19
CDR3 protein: CASSRGTGPSPYGYTF

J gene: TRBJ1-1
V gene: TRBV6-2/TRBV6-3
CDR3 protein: CASTYNRLNTEAFF

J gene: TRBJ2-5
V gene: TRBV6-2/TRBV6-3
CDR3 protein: CASSMGPGGYETQYF

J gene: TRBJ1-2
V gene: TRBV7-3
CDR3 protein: CASSLLGRVGYTF

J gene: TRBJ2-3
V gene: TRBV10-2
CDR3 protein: CASSEVTSGPRAQYF

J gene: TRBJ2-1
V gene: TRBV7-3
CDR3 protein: CASSTGTSSYNEQFF

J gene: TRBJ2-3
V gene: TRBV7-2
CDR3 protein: CASSPGTSGGFTDTQYF

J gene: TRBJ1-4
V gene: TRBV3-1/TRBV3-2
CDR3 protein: CASSLRDSENEKLFF

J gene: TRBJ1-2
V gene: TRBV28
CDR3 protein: CASSSRQGATSNYGYTF

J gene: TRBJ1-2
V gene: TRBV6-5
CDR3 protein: CASREGDYGYTF

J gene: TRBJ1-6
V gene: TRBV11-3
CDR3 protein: CASSLGAVNSPLHF

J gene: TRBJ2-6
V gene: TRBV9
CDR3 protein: CASSATGAGANVLTF

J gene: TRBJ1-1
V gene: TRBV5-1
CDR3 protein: CASSLVGVGTEAFF

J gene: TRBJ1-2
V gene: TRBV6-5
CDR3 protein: CASSYFDLDGYTF

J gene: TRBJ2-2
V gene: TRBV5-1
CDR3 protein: CASSKTGAITGELFF

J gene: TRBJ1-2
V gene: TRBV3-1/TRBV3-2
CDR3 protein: CASSQVEGALHGYTF

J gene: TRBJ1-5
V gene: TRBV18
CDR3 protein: CASSRITDQPQHF

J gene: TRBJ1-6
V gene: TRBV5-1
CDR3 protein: CASSWTGSSYNSPLHF

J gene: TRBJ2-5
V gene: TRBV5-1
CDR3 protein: CASSERTGVKETQYF

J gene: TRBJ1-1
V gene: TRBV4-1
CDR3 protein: CASSQVIQDSYLNTEAFF

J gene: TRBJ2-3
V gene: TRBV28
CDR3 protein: CASRSLRAGGTDTQYF

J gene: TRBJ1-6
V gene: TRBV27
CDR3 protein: CASSSGLYSPLHF

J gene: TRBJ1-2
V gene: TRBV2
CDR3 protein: CASSVLALRHGYTF

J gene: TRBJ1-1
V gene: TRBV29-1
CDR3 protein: CSAKTGGTEAFF

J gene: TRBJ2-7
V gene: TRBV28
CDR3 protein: CASHTGTNEQYF

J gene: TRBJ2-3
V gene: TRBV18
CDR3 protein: CASSPLAPSPTSGGTDTQYF

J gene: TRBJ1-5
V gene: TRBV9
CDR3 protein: CASSVSAGGSNQPQHF

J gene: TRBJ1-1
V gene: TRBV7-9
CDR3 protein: CASRPPSDSKDTEAFF

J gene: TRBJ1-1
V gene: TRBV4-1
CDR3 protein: CASSHDRNTEAFF

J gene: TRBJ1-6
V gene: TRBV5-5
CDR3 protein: CASSPGQGKGNSPLHF

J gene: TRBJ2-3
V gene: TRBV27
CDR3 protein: CASSGLGGVTDTQYF

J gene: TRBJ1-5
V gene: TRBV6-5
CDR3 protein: CATTGTGDNQPQHF

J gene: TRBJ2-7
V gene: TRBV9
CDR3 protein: CASSVAGGLSYEQYF

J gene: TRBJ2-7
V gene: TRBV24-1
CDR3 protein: CATSDGGTGFYEQYF

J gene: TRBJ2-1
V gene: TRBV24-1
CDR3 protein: CATSDLEPGQGWNEQFF

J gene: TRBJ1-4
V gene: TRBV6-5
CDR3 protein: CASTLATGGNEKLFF

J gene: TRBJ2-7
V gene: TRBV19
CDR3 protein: CASSIQQGSEQYF

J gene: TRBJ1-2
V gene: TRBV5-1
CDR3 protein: CASSLDRVLYGYTF

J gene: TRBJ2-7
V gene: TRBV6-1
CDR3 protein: CASSERQGSAQYF

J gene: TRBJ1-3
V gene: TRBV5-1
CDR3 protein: CASSFSVSGNTIYF

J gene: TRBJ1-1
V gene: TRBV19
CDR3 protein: CASSGTGVEAFF

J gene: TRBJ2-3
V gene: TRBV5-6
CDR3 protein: CASSLALAGGRTSTDTQYF

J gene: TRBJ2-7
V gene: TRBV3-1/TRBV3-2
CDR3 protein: CASSQALQSNYEQYF

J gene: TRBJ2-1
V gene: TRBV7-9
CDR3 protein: CASSSRDRGPYNEQFF

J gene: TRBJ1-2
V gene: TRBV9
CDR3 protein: CASSARATGWDYGYTF

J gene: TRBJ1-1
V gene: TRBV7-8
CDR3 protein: CASTPGTLNTEAFF

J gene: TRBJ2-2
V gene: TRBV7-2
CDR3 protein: CASRTSGVWGTGELFF

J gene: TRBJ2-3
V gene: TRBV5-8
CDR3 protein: CASSTGLAGGNTQYF

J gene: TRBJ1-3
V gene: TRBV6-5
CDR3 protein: CASSQGHSSGNTIYF

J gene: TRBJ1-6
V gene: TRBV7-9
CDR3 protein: CASSLTRGSYNSPLHF

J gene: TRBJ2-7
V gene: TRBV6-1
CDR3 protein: CASSDGGYEQYF

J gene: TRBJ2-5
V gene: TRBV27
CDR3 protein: CASSLRGQGETQYF

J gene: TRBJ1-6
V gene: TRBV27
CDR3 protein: CASSLFGRTGINSPLHF

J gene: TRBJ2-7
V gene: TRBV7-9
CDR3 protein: CASSPRRGRSYEQYF

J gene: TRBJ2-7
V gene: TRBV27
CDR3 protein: CASSRDRAYEQYF

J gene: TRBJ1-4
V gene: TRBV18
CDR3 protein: CASSPLSGIEEKLFF